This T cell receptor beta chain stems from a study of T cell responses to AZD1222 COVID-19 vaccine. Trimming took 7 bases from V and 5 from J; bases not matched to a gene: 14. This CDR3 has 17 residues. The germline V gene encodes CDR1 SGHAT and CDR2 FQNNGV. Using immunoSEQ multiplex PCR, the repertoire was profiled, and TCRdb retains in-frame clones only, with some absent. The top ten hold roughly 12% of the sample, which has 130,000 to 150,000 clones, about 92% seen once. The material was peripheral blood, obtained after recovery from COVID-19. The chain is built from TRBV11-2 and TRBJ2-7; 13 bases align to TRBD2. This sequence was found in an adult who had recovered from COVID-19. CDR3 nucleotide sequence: TGTGCCAGCACCAAAGCCCCCGGACTAGCGGGAGAGAACGAGCAGTACTTC. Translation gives CASTKAPGLAGENEQYF. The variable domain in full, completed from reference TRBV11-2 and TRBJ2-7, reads EAGVAQSPRYKIIEKRQSVAFWCNPISGHATLYWYQQILGQGPKLLIQFQNNGVVDDSQLPKDRFSAERLKGVDSTLKIQPAKLEDSAVYLCASTKAPGLAGENEQYFGPGTRLTVT.